This T cell receptor (beta chain) was recovered during a study of control samples from healthy donors and cancer patients. The method was immunoSEQ multiplex PCR; TCRdb's version includes in-frame clones alone and lacks a portion of them. The repertoire holds some 140,000 clones, over 85% seen once, with approximately 6% in the top ten. The germline V and J ends were trimmed by 7 bases and 1 base, with 16 bases remaining between them. CDR3 size: 15 residues. Germline V CDR1 and CDR2: MNHEY, SVGAGI. Material: blood. The clonotype was recovered from a man aged 35-49 years in good health. The chain combines TRBV6-5 with TRBJ1-1, with D possibly matching TRBD1 (6 bases). The CDR3 DNA reads TGTGCCAGCACCGAGACAGGACCAGCGAACACTGAAGCTTTCTTT. Protein: CASTETGPANTEAFF.